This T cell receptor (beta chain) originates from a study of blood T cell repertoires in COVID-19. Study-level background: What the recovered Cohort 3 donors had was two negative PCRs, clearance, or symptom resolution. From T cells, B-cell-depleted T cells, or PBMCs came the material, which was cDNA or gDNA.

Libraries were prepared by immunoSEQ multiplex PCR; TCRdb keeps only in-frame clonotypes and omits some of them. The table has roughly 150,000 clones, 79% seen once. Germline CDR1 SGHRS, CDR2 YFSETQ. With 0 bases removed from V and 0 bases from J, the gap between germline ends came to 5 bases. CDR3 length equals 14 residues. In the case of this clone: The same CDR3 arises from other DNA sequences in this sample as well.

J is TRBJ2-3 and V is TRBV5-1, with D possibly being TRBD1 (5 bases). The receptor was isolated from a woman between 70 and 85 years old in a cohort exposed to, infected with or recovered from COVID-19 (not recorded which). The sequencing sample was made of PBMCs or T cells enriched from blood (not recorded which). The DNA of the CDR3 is TGCGCCAGCAGCTTGGGACAGAGCACAGATACGCAGTATTTT. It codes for CASSLGQSTDTQYF. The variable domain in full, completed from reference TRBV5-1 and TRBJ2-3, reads KAGVTQTPRYLIKTRGQQVTLSCSPISGHRSVSWYQQTPGQGLQFLFEYFSETQRNKGNFPGRFSGRQFSNSRSEMNVSTLELGDSALYLCASSLGQSTDTQYFGPGTRLTVL.